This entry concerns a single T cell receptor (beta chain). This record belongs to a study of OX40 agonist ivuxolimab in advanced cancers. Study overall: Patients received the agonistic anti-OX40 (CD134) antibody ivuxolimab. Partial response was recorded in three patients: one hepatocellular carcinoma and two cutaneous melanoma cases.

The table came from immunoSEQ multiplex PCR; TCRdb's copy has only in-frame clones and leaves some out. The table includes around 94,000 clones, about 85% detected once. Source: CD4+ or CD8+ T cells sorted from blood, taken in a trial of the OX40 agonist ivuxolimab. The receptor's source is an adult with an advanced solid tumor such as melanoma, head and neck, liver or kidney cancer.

CDR3 nucleotides: TGTGCCAGCAGCTTACGACTAGCGGGGATCACCGGGGAGCTGTTTTTT. Residues: CASSLRLAGITGELFF. The chain uses TRBV7-9 and TRBJ2-2; TRBD2 agrees at 11 bases. The CDR3 covers 16 residues. V shed 2 bases, J shed 4 bases, and the junction held 3 bases outside the gene matches. Germline V CDR1 and CDR2: SEHNR, FQNEAQ (reference sequence). The full variable domain, rest sourced from reference TRBV7-9 and TRBJ2-2, is DTGVSQNPRHKITKRGQNVTFRCDPISEHNRLYWYRQTLGQGPEFLTYFQNEAQLEKSRLLSDRFSAERPKGSFSTLEIQRTEQGDSAMYLCASSLRLAGITGELFFGEGSRLTVL.